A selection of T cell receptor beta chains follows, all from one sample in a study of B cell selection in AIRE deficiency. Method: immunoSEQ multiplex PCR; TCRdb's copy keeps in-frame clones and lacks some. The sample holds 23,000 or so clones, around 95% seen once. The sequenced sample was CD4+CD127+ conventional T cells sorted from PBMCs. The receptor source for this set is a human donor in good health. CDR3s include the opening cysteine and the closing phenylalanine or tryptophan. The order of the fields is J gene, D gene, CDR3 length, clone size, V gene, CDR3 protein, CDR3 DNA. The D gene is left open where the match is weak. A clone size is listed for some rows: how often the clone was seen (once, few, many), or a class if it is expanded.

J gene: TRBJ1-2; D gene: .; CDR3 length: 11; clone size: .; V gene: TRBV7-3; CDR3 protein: CARFSGDGYTF; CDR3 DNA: TGTGCCCGATTTTCGGGGGATGGCTACACCTTC
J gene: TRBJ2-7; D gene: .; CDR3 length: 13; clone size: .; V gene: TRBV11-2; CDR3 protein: CASSLEPVLEQYF; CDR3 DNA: TGTGCCAGCAGCTTAGAACCCGTTCTCGAGCAGTACTTC
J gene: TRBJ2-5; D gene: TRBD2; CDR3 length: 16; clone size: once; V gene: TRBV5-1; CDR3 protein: CASSLELGLAGPTQYF; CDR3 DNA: TGCGCCAGCAGCTTGGAATTGGGACTAGCGGGGCCTACCCAGTACTTC
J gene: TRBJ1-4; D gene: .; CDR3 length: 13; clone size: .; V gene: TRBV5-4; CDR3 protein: CASSVDVNEKLFF; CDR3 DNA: TGTGCCAGCAGCGTGGACGTAAATGAAAAACTGTTTTTT
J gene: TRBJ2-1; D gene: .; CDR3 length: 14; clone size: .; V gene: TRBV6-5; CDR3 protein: CASSYSIRAAEQFF; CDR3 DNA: TGTGCCAGCAGTTACTCGATCCGAGCGGCAGAGCAGTTCTTC
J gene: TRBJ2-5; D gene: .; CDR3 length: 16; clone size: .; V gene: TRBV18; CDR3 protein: CASSPPMITSFETQYF; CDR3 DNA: TGTGCCAGCTCACCGCCTATGATTACTAGTTTCGAGACCCAGTACTTC
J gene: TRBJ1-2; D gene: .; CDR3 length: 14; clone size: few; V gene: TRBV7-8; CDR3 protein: CASSLPGHPSGYTF; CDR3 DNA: TGTGCCAGCAGCCTTCCGGGACACCCGAGCGGCTACACCTTC
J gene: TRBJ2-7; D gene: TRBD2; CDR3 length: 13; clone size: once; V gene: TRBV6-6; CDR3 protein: CASQRGREYEQYF; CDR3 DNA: TGTGCCAGCCAAAGAGGGCGGGAGTACGAGCAGTACTTC
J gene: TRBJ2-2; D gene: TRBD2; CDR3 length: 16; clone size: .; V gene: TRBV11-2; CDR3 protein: CASSSREGMNTGELFF; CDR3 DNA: TGTGCCAGCAGCTCCCGGGAGGGAATGAACACCGGGGAGCTGTTTTTT
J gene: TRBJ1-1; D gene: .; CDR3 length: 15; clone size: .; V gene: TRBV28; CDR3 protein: CASSLQGSGNTEAFF; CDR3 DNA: TGTGCCAGCAGTTTGCAGGGATCGGGTAACACTGAAGCTTTCTTT
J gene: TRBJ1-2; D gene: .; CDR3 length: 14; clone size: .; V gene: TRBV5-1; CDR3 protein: CASSPRLPNYGYTF; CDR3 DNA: TGCGCCAGCAGTCCCAGACTCCCTAACTATGGCTACACCTTC
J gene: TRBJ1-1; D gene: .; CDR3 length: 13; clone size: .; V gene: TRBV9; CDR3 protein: CASSVEGATEAFF; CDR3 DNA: TGTGCCAGCAGCGTAGAAGGAGCCACTGAAGCTTTCTTT
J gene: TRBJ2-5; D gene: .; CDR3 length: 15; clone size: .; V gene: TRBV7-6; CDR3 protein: CASSLGQGHAETQYF; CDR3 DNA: TGTGCCAGCAGCTTAGGGCAGGGTCACGCAGAGACCCAGTACTTC
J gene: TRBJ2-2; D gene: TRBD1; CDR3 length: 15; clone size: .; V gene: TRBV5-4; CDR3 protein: CASSVRTGGTGELFF; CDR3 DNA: TGTGCCAGCAGCGTCCGGACAGGGGGCACCGGGGAGCTGTTTTTT
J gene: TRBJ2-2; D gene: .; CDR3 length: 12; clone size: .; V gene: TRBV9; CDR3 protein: CASSAQGGELFF; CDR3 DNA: TGTGCCAGCAGCGCCCAAGGCGGGGAGCTGTTTTTT
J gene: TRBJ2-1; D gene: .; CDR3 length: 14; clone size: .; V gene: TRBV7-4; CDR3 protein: CASSLPGSHNEQFF; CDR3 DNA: TGTGCCAGCAGCCTCCCGGGGTCCCACAATGAGCAGTTCTTC
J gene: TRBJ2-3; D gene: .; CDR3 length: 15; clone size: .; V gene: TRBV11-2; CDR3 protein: CASSSRDSSTDTQYF; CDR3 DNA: TGTGCCAGCAGCTCCCGGGACTCTTCCACAGATACGCAGTATTTT
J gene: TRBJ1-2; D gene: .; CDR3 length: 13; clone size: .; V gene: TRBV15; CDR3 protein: CATSPELNYGYTF; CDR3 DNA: TGTGCCACCAGCCCAGAATTAAACTATGGCTACACCTTC
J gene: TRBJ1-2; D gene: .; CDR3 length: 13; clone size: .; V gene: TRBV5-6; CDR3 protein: CASSSPNDYGYTF; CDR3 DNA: TGTGCCAGCAGCTCCCCGAACGACTATGGCTACACCTTC
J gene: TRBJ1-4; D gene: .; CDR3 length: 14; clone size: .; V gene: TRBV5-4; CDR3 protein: CASSLPGAGEKLFF; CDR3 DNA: TGTGCCAGCAGCTTGCCGGGGGCTGGGGAAAAACTGTTTTTT
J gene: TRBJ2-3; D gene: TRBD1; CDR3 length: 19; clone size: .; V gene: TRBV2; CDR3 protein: CASSFRTGGAGPGTDTQYF; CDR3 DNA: TGTGCCAGCAGTTTCCGGACAGGGGGCGCTGGGCCTGGCACAGATACGCAGTATTTT
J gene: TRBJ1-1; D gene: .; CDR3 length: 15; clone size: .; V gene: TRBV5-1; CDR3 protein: CASSRDGFKDTEAFF; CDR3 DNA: TGCGCCAGCAGCAGGGACGGATTCAAGGACACTGAAGCTTTCTTT
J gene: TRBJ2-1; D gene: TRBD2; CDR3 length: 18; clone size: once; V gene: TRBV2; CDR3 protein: CASSPGTSGKGSYNEQFF; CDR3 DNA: TGTGCCAGCAGTCCGGGGACTAGCGGGAAAGGCTCCTACAATGAGCAGTTCTTC
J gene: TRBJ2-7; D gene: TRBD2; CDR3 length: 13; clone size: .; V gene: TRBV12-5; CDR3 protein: CASGRTSGYEQYF; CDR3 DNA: TGTGCTAGTGGCAGGACTAGCGGCTACGAGCAGTACTTC
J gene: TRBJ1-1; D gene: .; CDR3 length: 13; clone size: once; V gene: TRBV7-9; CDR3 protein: CASSQGMNTEAFF; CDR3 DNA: TGTGCCAGCAGCCAAGGGATGAACACTGAAGCTTTCTTT
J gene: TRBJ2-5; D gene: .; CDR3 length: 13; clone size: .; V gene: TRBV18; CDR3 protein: CASSLQGGETQYF; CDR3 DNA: TGTGCCAGCTCATTACAGGGTGGGGAGACCCAGTACTTC
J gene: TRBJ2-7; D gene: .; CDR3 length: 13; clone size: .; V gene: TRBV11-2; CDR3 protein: CASSMDRYYEQYF; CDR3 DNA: TGTGCCAGCAGCATGGACAGATACTACGAGCAGTACTTC
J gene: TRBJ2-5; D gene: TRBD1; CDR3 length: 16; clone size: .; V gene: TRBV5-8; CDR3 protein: CASSSYRGLVEETQYF; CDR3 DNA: TGTGCCAGCAGCTCATACAGGGGGCTAGTAGAAGAGACCCAGTACTTC
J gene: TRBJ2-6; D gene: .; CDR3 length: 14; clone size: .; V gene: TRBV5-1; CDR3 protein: CASSLNTGANVLTF; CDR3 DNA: TGCGCCAGCAGCTTGAACACTGGGGCCAACGTCCTGACTTTC
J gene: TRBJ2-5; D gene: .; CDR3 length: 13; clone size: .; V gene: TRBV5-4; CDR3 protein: CASSLLGGETQYF; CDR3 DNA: TGTGCCAGCAGCTTGCTGGGGGGAGAGACCCAGTACTTC